Listed below are T cell receptor beta chains from one sample, sequenced in a study of blood T cell repertoires in COVID-19. Here immunoSEQ multiplex PCR was the method, and the copy in TCRdb shows in-frame clones only, minus some. Here the sample spans 150,000 to 200,000 clones, roughly 80% being singletons. Sample: peripheral blood. These receptors were collected from a woman aged 70-85 years with COVID-19, enrolled during active disease. Each CDR3 is given with its conserved first and last residue. The D gene is left open where the match is weak. Only some rows state a clone size, as once, few, many or a class for expanded clones.

d_call j_call v_call clone_size cdr3_nt cdr3_aa
TRBD1 TRBJ1-2 TRBV28 . TGTGCCAGCAGTTTATTCCACCAGGGACAGGGAGATGGCTACACCTTC CASSLFHQGQGDGYTF
. TRBJ1-2 TRBV13 once TGTGCCAGCAGCTTAGGGCAGGGGAGCTATGGCTACACCTTC CASSLGQGSYGYTF
TRBD2 TRBJ2-1 TRBV2 . TGTGCCAGCAACAGCGGGAGGTCCTACAATGAGCAGTTCTTC CASNSGRSYNEQFF
. TRBJ2-1 TRBV7-9 . TGTGCCAGCAGCTTAGGTAGCGGCAATGAGCAGTTCTTC CASSLGSGNEQFF
TRBD2 TRBJ2-1 TRBV5-1 . TGCGCCAGCAGCTCCGGAGGGGGCGGGAGGGCTTTCAATGAGCAGTTCTTC CASSSGGGGRAFNEQFF
TRBD1 TRBJ1-6 TRBV7-2 . TGTGCCAGCAGCTTAGTGAGACAGGGTGCCGCCTATAATTCACCCCTCCACTTT CASSLVRQGAAYNSPLHF
. TRBJ1-1 TRBV19 . TGTGCCAGTAGTATAGTAGGGGCAGTACCTGAAGCTTTCTTT CASSIVGAVPEAFF
. TRBJ2-2 TRBV25-1 few TGTGCCAGCAGAGGGACACCCAGGATGTCCGGGGAGCTGTTTTTT CASRGTPRMSGELFF
TRBD1 TRBJ2-2 TRBV7-8 . TGTGCCAGCAGCTTAGTAGGGACAGGGAACACCGGGGAGCTGTTTTTT CASSLVGTGNTGELFF
TRBD2 TRBJ2-1 TRBV15 . TGTGCCACCAGCAGACCAAGGACTAGCGGGAGCTCCTACAATGAGCAGTTCTTC CATSRPRTSGSSYNEQFF
. TRBJ2-3 TRBV9 . TGTGCCAGCAGCGTAGGTGCGGGGCCGAGCACAGATACGCAGTATTTT CASSVGAGPSTDTQYF
. TRBJ2-7 TRBV9 . TGTGCCAGCAGCGTAGCTCCGGGACAACGCTACGAGCAGTACTTC CASSVAPGQRYEQYF
TRBD1 TRBJ2-2 TRBV7-7 once TGTGCCAGCAGCCCACTCGTACAGGGGAATGCCGGGGAGCTGTTTTTT CASSPLVQGNAGELFF
. TRBJ2-3 TRBV18 . TGTGCCAGCTCGGAGGCAGATACGCAGTATTTT CASSEADTQYF
. TRBJ2-1 TRBV7-3 . TGTGCCAGCAGCGGTGACAGTAACAATGAGCAGTTCTTC CASSGDSNNEQFF
TRBD1 TRBJ2-5 TRBV7-6 . TGTGCCAGCAGCTTAGGCGGGACAGGGGCCCAAGAGACCCAGTACTTC CASSLGGTGAQETQYF
TRBD1 TRBJ2-5 TRBV6-5 . TGTGCCAGCAGTTACGGGACAGGGAGGGGAGAGACCCAGTACTTC CASSYGTGRGETQYF
TRBD1 TRBJ2-2 TRBV7-3 . TGTGCCAGCAGCCTGGGACAGGGTCGGAACACCGGGGAGCTGTTTTTT CASSLGQGRNTGELFF
TRBD2 TRBJ2-3 TRBV9 . TGTGCCAGCAGCGTTGGACTAGCGGGAGGGTCACTGGGCACAGATACGCAGTATTTT CASSVGLAGGSLGTDTQYF
TRBD2 TRBJ2-7 TRBV5-1 . TGCGCCAGCAGCTTGGGGACTAGCGGGCGCATCTACGAGCAGTACTTC CASSLGTSGRIYEQYF
. TRBJ2-2 TRBV13 few TGTGCCAGCAGCTTGGGACTCCCACACACCGGGGAGCTGTTTTTT CASSLGLPHTGELFF
TRBD2 TRBJ2-3 TRBV19 . TGTGCCAGTAGTATTCCGGGAGGGCCGAGCACAGATACGCAGTATTTT CASSIPGGPSTDTQYF
. TRBJ1-3 TRBV18 . TGTGCCAGCCACGCGGTGATCTCTGGAAACACCATATATTTT CASHAVISGNTIYF
. TRBJ2-7 TRBV7-8 . TGTGCCAGCAGCTTAGCGCGATCGTACGAGCAGTACTTC CASSLARSYEQYF
. TRBJ1-1 TRBV18 . TGTGCCAGCTCACCGAGTTTAGCCGACACTGAAGCTTTCTTT CASSPSLADTEAFF
TRBD2 TRBJ2-1 TRBV3-1/TRBV3-2 . TGTGCCAGCAGCCAAGAAGGGCGGGGGAAATACAATGAGCAGTTCTTC CASSQEGRGKYNEQFF
. TRBJ1-6 TRBV6-1 . TGTGCCAGCAGTGAACCTTCGCCCCTCCACTTT CASSEPSPLHF
. TRBJ2-1 TRBV7-9 once TGTGCCAGCAGCCTCCCTACGGTAGAGCAGTTCTTC CASSLPTVEQFF
TRBD1 TRBJ1-1 TRBV27 few TGTGCCAGCAGTTTATCGAAGGGACAGTCTGAAGCTTTCTTT CASSLSKGQSEAFF
TRBD1 TRBJ2-7 TRBV10-3 . TGTGCCATCAGCCTCCGGGACAGGGAGACAGGGCAGTACTTC CAISLRDRETGQYF
TRBD1 TRBJ2-2 TRBV7-9 . TGTGCCAGCAGCATGGACAGGGTTACCGGGGAGCTGTTTTTT CASSMDRVTGELFF
. TRBJ2-6 TRBV19 . TGTGCCAGTAGCCCCTCCTCTCTTGGGGCCAACGTCCTGACTTTC CASSPSSLGANVLTF
. TRBJ1-2 TRBV27 . TGTGCCAGCAGTTTTTCGAGCGCCTTCTTGGGGAGGGGCTACACCTTC CASSFSSAFLGRGYTF
. TRBJ2-3 TRBV19 . TGTGCCAGTAGTATGGGGCGGGGTGGCACAGATACGCAGTATTTT CASSMGRGGTDTQYF
TRBD1 TRBJ2-2 TRBV6-6 . TGTGCCAGCAGCCCCGGACAGGGGAAACGGGAGCTGTTTTTT CASSPGQGKRELFF
TRBD1 TRBJ2-1 TRBV2 . TGTGCCAGCAGTGACCCTAGGACAGGGGGCTCCTACAATGAGCAGTTCTTC CASSDPRTGGSYNEQFF
. TRBJ1-2 TRBV4-3 . TGCGCCAGCAGCCAAGATGTCGGTAACTATGGCTACACCTTC CASSQDVGNYGYTF
TRBD1 TRBJ2-5 TRBV7-2 . TGTGCCAGCAGCTTACGACAGGGGAGAGAGACCCAGTACTTC CASSLRQGRETQYF
. TRBJ1-3 TRBV6-5 . TGTGCCAGCAGCCCCTCGGGCTCTGGAAACACCATATATTTT CASSPSGSGNTIYF
TRBD2 TRBJ2-3 TRBV18 . TGTGCCAGCTCACCACCGGGACTAGCGAGCACAGATACGCAGTATTTT CASSPPGLASTDTQYF
TRBD1 TRBJ2-5 TRBV5-1 . TGCGCCAGCAGCTTCGACAGGGCGAGGGAGACCCAGTACTTC CASSFDRARETQYF
TRBD2 TRBJ2-1 TRBV3-1/TRBV3-2 . TGTGCCAGCAGCGCGGGACTATTAAACAATGAGCAGTTCTTC CASSAGLLNNEQFF
TRBD1 TRBJ2-7 TRBV5-1 . TGCGCCAGCAGCTTGGTTACAGGGGCGACGGGTTCCGAGCAGTACTTC CASSLVTGATGSEQYF
. TRBJ1-2 TRBV6-5 . TGTGCCAGCTCCGGACATTCTGGCTACACCTTC CASSGHSGYTF
. TRBJ1-4 TRBV7-9 . TGTGCCAGCAGCTCCCTCGTGGGGGCAGGGAAAAGTGAAAAACTGTTTTTT CASSSLVGAGKSEKLFF
. TRBJ1-1 TRBV5-4 . TGTGCCAGCAGCCCAAATCAGGTGGGTTCCGGAGGGGCTTTCTTT CASSPNQVGSGGAFF